Listed below are T cell receptor beta chains from one sample, sequenced in a study of regulatory T cells in long-lasting Graves disease. Each CDR3 protein is one row after TCRdb ran MiXCR on the multiplex PCR reads. The table shows some 330,000 distinct CDR3 sequences, with 12% occurring only once. Separately, the same data were catalogued under a study of T cells in Graves' hyperthyroidism and ophthalmopathy.

The sample in question was peripheral blood mononuclear cells (PBMCs), obtained at new diagnosis, from a patient treated with antithyroid drugs. These receptors were collected from a woman between 18 and 29 years old with Graves disease. CDR3s include the opening cysteine and the closing phenylalanine or tryptophan. The order of the fields is J gene, D gene, V gene, clone size, CDR3 protein, CDR3 DNA. The D gene is left open where the match is weak. For some rows the clone size is stated as once, few or many, or as a class when expanded; others skip it.

J: TRBJ1-5; D: .; V: TRBV6-5; size: many; CDR3: CASSLVGVGQPQHF; DNA: TGTGCCAGCAGTTTAGTAGGGGTGGGTCAGCCCCAGCATTTT
J: TRBJ2-1; D: TRBD2; V: TRBV12-3/TRBV12-4; size: .; CDR3: CASSSHYSGRAVNEQFF; DNA: TGTGCCAGCAGTTCCCATTATAGCGGGAGGGCCGTTAATGAGCAGTTCTTC
J: TRBJ2-7; D: .; V: TRBV28; size: many; CDR3: CASSLTGPTYEQYF; DNA: TGTGCCAGCAGCCTTACCGGGCCGACGTACGAGCAGTACTTC
J: TRBJ2-3; D: .; V: TRBV29-1; size: .; CDR3: CSVPRGGTSTDTQYF; DNA: TGCAGCGTCCCCAGGGGGGGAACTAGCACAGATACGCAGTATTTT
J: TRBJ1-6; D: .; V: TRBV30; size: .; CDR3: CAWSGEGWNSPLHF; DNA: TGTGCCTGGAGTGGGGAGGGGTGGAATTCACCCCTCCACTTT
J: TRBJ2-7; D: .; V: TRBV20-1; size: many; CDR3: CSARTAVSNEQYF; DNA: TGCAGTGCTCGGACAGCCGTCTCCAACGAGCAGTACTTC
J: TRBJ1-2; D: .; V: TRBV28; size: few; CDR3: CASSLRAAANYGYTF; DNA: TGTGCCAGCAGTTTACGGGCAGCAGCTAACTATGGCTACACCTTC
J: TRBJ1-2; D: .; V: TRBV3-1; size: many; CDR3: CASSQRQPTRNYGYTF; DNA: TGTGCCAGCAGCCAACGACAGCCGACAAGGAACTATGGCTACACCTTC
J: TRBJ2-1; D: .; V: TRBV5-6; size: many; CDR3: CASRRDLHISYNEQFF; DNA: TGTGCCAGCAGACGGGACTTACACATCTCCTACAATGAGCAGTTCTTC
J: TRBJ1-2; D: .; V: TRBV11-1; size: many; CDR3: CASSLAGLNYGYTF; DNA: TGTGCCAGCAGCCTGGCGGGCCTTAACTATGGCTACACCTTC
J: TRBJ1-2; D: .; V: TRBV7-2; size: .; CDR3: CASSLDGSPEGYTF; DNA: TGTGCCAGCAGCTTAGATGGGTCCCCGGAAGGCTACACCTTC
J: TRBJ2-7; D: TRBD1; V: TRBV10-2; size: many; CDR3: CASSGSGGYEQYF; DNA: TGCGCCAGCAGTGGGTCAGGGGGCTACGAGCAGTACTTC
J: TRBJ2-1; D: TRBD2; V: TRBV18; size: many; CDR3: CASSHAVVTSGRRNEQFF; DNA: TGTGCCAGCTCACACGCCGTCGTGACTAGCGGGAGGAGGAATGAGCAGTTCTTC
J: TRBJ1-1; D: .; V: TRBV5-1; size: .; CDR3: CASSLDYTEALF; DNA: TGCGCCAGCAGCCTGGATTACACTGAAGCTCTCTTT
J: TRBJ2-3; D: .; V: TRBV27; size: many; CDR3: CASRNSFREDNLLTDTQYF; DNA: TGTGCCAGCCGTAATTCTTTCAGGGAGGACAACCTTTTGACAGATACGCAGTATTTT
J: TRBJ1-6; D: .; V: TRBV25-1; size: .; CDR3: CASSSGTAASPLHF; DNA: TGTGCCAGCAGTTCCGGGACGGCGGCTTCACCCCTCCACTTT
J: TRBJ2-3; D: TRBD2; V: TRBV6-2/TRBV6-3; size: many; CDR3: CASSGMGLAGGTDTQYF; DNA: TGTGCCAGCAGTGGCATGGGGCTAGCGGGGGGAACAGATACGCAGTATTTT